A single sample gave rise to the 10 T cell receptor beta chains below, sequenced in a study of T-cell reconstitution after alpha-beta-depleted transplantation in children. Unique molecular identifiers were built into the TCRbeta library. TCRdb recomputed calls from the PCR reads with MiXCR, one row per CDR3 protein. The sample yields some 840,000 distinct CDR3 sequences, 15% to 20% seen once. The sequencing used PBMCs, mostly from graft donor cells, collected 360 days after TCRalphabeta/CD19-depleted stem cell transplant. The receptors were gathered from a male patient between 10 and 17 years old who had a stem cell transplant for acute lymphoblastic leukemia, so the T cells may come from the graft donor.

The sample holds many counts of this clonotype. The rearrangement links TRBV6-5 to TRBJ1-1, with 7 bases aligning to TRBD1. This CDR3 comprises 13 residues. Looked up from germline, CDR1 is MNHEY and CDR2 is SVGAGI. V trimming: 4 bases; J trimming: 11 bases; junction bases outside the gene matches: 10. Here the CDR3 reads CASSLRTGVDAFF. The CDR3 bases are TGTGCCAGCAGTTTGCGTACAGGGGTGGACGCTTTCTTT.

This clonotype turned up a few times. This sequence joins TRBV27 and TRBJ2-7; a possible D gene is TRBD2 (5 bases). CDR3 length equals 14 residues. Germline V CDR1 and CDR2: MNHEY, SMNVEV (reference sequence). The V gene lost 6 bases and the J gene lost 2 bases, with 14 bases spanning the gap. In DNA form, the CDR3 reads TGTGCCAGCAGCCGCAGAGGGCTGACCTACGAGCAGTACTTC. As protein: CASSRRGLTYEQYF.

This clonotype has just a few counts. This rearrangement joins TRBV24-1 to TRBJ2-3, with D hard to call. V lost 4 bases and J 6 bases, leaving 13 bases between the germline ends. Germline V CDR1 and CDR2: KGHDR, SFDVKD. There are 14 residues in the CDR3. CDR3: CATSELGTEDTQYF. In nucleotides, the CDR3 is TGTGCCACCAGTGAATTAGGAACTGAGGATACGCAGTATTTT.

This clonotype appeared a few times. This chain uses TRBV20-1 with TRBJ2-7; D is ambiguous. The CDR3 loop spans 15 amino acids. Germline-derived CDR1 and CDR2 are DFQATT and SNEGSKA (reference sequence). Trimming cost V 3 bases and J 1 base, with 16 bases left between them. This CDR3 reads CSASAATRNSYEQYF. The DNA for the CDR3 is TGCAGTGCTAGTGCCGCTACCCGGAATTCCTACGAGCAGTACTTC.

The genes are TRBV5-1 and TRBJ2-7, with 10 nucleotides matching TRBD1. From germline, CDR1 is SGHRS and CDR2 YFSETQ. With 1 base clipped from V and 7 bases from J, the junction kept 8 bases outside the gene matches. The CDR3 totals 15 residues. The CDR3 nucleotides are TGCGCCAGCAGCTTGTATGGACAGGGGGTCTGGGAGCAGTACTTC. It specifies CASSLYGQGVWEQYF.

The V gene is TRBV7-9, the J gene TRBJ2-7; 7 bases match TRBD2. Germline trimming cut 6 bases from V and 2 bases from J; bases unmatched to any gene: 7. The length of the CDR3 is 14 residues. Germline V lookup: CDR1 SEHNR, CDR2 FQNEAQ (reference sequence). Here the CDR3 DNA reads TGTGCCAGCAGTTTCTCTGGACTAGCCTACGAGCAGTACTTC. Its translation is CASSFSGLAYEQYF.

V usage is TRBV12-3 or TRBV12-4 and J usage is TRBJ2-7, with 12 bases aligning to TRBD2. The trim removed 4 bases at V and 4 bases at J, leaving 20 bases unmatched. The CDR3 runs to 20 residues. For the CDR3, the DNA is TGTGCCAGCAGTTCCCCTCTACCTCTAGCGGGAGGGCCAATTGGATACGAGCAGTACTTC. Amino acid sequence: CASSSPLPLAGGPIGYEQYF.

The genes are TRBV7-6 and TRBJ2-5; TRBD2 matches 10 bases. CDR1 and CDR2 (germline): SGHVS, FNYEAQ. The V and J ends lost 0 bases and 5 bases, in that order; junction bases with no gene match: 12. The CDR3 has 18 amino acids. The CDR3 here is CASSLAGPASGSGETQYF. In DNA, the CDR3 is TGTGCCAGCAGCTTAGCGGGGCCGGCTAGCGGGAGTGGGGAGACCCAGTACTTC.

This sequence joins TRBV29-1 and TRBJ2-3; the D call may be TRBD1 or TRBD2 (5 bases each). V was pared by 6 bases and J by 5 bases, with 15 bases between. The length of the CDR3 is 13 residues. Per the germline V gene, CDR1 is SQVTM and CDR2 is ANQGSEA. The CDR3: CSVNYGAGDTQYF. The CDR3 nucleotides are TGCAGCGTCAACTACGGGGCCGGAGATACGCAGTATTTT.

CDR3 sequence: CASSLARGAGGANVLTF. The DNA for the CDR3 is TGTGCCAGCAGCTTGGCTAGAGGGGCAGGTGGGGCCAACGTCCTGACTTTC. The J gene is TRBJ2-6, the V gene TRBV5-6; D may match TRBD1 or TRBD2 (5 bases each). With 0 bases removed from V and 3 bases from J, the gap between germline ends came to 13 bases. CDR1 is SGHDT and CDR2 is YYEEEE in the germline V gene. CDR3 size: 17 residues.